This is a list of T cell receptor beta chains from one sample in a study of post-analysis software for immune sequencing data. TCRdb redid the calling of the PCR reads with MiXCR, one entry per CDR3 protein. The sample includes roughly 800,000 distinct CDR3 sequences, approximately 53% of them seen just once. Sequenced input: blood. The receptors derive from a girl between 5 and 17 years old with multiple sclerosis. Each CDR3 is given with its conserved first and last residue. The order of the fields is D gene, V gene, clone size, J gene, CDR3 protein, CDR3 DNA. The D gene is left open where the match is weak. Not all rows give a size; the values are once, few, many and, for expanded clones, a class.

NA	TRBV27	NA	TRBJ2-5	CAGSLETQYF	TGTGCCGGGTCCCTGGAGACCCAGTACTTC
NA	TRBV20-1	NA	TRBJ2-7	CSASTRTEQYF	TGCAGTGCTTCTACTAGGACCGAGCAGTACTTC
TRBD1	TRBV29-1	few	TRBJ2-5	CSATDRTYGTQYF	TGCAGCGCTACGGACAGGACCTATGGGACCCAGTACTTC
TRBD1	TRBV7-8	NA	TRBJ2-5	CASSLRRDRGEETQYF	TGTGCCAGCAGCTTACGCCGGGACAGGGGAGAAGAGACCCAGTACTTC
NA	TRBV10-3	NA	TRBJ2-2	CAISEGDTYTGELFF	TGTGCCATCAGCGAGGGGGACACATACACCGGGGAGCTGTTTTTT
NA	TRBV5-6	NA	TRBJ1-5	CASSLGRSYQPQHF	TGTGCCAGCAGCTTGGGACGGTCATATCAGCCCCAGCATTTT
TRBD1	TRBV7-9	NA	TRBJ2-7	CASSQRKGTGSYEQYF	TGTGCCAGCAGCCAAAGGAAAGGGACAGGCTCCTACGAGCAGTACTTC
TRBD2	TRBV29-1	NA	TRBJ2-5	CSAHGLAGETQYF	TGCAGCGCCCACGGACTAGCGGGGGAGACCCAGTACTTC
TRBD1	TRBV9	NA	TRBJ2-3	CASSVVTGDTDTQYF	TGTGCCAGCAGCGTAGTAACAGGGGACACAGATACGCAGTATTTT
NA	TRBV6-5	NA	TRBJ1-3	CASSPQGLNGGNTIYF	TGTGCCAGCAGTCCCCAAGGACTCAATGGTGGAAACACCATATATTTT
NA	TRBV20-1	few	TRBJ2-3	CSATDQVGTDTQYF	TGCAGTGCTACCGACCAAGTGGGCACAGATACGCAGTATTTT
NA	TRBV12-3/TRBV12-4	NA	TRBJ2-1	CASSPPNGVVGSEQFF	TGTGCCAGCAGTCCCCCCAATGGGGTGGTGGGGAGTGAGCAGTTCTTC
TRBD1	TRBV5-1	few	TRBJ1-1	CASSPRTGRNTEAFF	TGCGCCAGCAGCCCCAGGACAGGGAGGAACACTGAAGCTTTCTTT
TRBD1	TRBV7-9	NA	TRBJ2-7	CASSLGQGALYEQYF	TGTGCCAGCAGCTTAGGCCAGGGGGCGCTTTACGAGCAGTACTTC
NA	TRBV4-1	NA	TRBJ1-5	CASSPLGAPSNQPRHF	TGCGCCAGCAGCCCGCTAGGAGCGCCGAGCAATCAGCCCCGGCATTTT
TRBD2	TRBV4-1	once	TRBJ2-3	CASSQDRTSGSTDTQYF	TGCGCCAGCAGCCAAGATCGTACTAGCGGGAGCACAGATACGCAGTATTTT
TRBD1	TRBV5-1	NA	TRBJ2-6	CASSLTPGGAGANVLTF	TGCGCCAGCAGCTTGACTCCAGGGGGCGCTGGGGCCAACGTCCTGACTTTC
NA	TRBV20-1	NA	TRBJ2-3	CSARDAAGRTDTQYF	TGCAGTGCTAGAGATGCTGCGGGCCGCACAGATACGCAGTATTTT
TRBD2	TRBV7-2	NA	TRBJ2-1	CASSLRGLAGGRNEQFF	TGTGCCAGCAGCTTGAGGGGACTAGCGGGGGGGCGGAATGAGCAGTTCTTC
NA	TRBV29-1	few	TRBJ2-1	CSVEDENGYNEQFF	TGCAGCGTTGAAGATGAAAATGGTTACAATGAGCAGTTCTTC
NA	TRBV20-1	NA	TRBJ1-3	CSASSRGGNTIYF	TGCAGTGCTAGTTCCAGGGGCGGAAACACCATATATTTT
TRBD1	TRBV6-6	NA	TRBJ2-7	CASSLLARGLIYEQYF	TGTGCCAGCAGCCTACTGGCCAGGGGGCTTATCTACGAGCAGTACTTC
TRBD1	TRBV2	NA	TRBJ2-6	CASQGQAPISGANVLTF	TGTGCCAGCCAAGGACAGGCGCCTATCTCTGGGGCCAACGTCCTGACTTTC
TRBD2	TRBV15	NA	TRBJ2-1	CATSRDPSGGYNEQFF	TGTGCCACCAGCAGAGACCCCAGCGGGGGTTACAATGAGCAGTTCTTC
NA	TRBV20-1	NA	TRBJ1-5	CSASPRDTSIAQPQHF	TGCAGTGCTAGTCCCCGGGACACCTCTATCGCCCAGCCCCAGCATTTT
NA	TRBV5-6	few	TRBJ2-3	CASSPSGPYTDTQYF	TGTGCCAGCAGCCCTTCAGGCCCCTACACAGATACGCAGTATTTT